This is a list of T cell receptor beta chains from one sample in a study of T cell responses to AZD1222 COVID-19 vaccine. Data came from immunoSEQ multiplex PCR; TCRdb stores just in-frame clones and leaves some out. Of roughly 120,000 clones listed, approximately 94% are singletons. Here the sequenced sample was peripheral blood, taken 28 days after the second AZD1222 dose. These receptors were collected from an adult who received the AZD1222 COVID-19 vaccine. Each CDR3 is given with its conserved first and last residue. The order of the fields is J gene, V gene, D gene, CDR3 protein. A D gene is named only where the DNA matches it firmly.

J: TRBJ2-1; V: TRBV4-1; D: TRBD2; CDR3: CASSQLLAGGTNEQFF
J: TRBJ2-7; V: TRBV28; D: TRBD1; CDR3: CASSQGTGTYEQYF
J: TRBJ1-2; V: TRBV4-1; D: TRBD1; CDR3: CASSHLQGQNYGYTF
J: TRBJ1-3; V: TRBV19; D: -; CDR3: CASSTGRNSGNTIYF
J: TRBJ2-1; V: TRBV9; D: -; CDR3: CASNPSSYNEQFF
J: TRBJ2-3; V: TRBV6-4; D: TRBD2; CDR3: CASSDSGTSGGDTQYF
J: TRBJ2-2; V: TRBV25-1; D: -; CDR3: CASSESGADANTGELFF
J: TRBJ2-1; V: TRBV27; D: -; CDR3: CASSLWSGYNEQFF
J: TRBJ1-4; V: TRBV3-1/TRBV3-2; D: -; CDR3: CASSQEGRIKKLFF
J: TRBJ1-5; V: TRBV5-1; D: TRBD1; CDR3: CASSLTGDQPQHF
J: TRBJ1-6; V: TRBV5-1; D: -; CDR3: CASSPGQTSSYNSPLHF
J: TRBJ2-5; V: TRBV11-2; D: TRBD1; CDR3: CASSYTGTGLGETQYF
J: TRBJ2-3; V: TRBV2; D: -; CDR3: CASSVRDATDTQYF
J: TRBJ2-7; V: TRBV6-5; D: TRBD2; CDR3: CASSYSGSGNSYEQYF
J: TRBJ2-7; V: TRBV6-1; D: TRBD2; CDR3: CASSEAQTSGRREQYF
J: TRBJ1-5; V: TRBV6-5; D: -; CDR3: CATILLSWPQHF
J: TRBJ1-5; V: TRBV3-1/TRBV3-2; D: -; CDR3: CASSQDLGVGQPQHF
J: TRBJ1-1; V: TRBV19; D: TRBD1; CDR3: CASSLGAGRGPSEAFF
J: TRBJ2-5; V: TRBV6-5; D: -; CDR3: CASSTREETQYF
J: TRBJ1-1; V: TRBV5-5; D: TRBD1; CDR3: CASSFTGGADEAFF
J: TRBJ1-5; V: TRBV5-1; D: -; CDR3: CASSLEGIGQPQHF
J: TRBJ2-2; V: TRBV7-6; D: -; CDR3: CASSLLWDGANTGELFF
J: TRBJ1-6; V: TRBV13; D: TRBD1; CDR3: CASSFGRDSYSPLHF
J: TRBJ2-2; V: TRBV14; D: -; CDR3: CASSQVAGYTGELFF
J: TRBJ1-5; V: TRBV18; D: -; CDR3: CASSQGSNQPQHF
J: TRBJ2-1; V: TRBV6-6; D: -; CDR3: CASSPRGRLSSYNEQFF
J: TRBJ1-5; V: TRBV19; D: TRBD1; CDR3: CASSPTGGVGQPQHF
J: TRBJ2-7; V: TRBV12-3/TRBV12-4; D: TRBD2; CDR3: CASSLGEGVEQYF
J: TRBJ1-6; V: TRBV7-2; D: -; CDR3: CASSYSVLNNLSPLHF
J: TRBJ2-1; V: TRBV18; D: TRBD2; CDR3: CASSPLAGGPNEQFF
J: TRBJ2-3; V: TRBV27; D: -; CDR3: CASSLFSLGGDTDTQYF
J: TRBJ1-5; V: TRBV5-4; D: TRBD1; CDR3: CASSWGTANQPQHF
J: TRBJ2-2; V: TRBV28; D: -; CDR3: CASPGDTGELFF
J: TRBJ2-7; V: TRBV3-1/TRBV3-2; D: -; CDR3: CASSHLEPYEQYF
J: TRBJ1-2; V: TRBV9; D: -; CDR3: CASHSGLKNYGYTF
J: TRBJ1-2; V: TRBV5-4; D: TRBD1; CDR3: CASSTGTGGVYGYTF
J: TRBJ2-1; V: TRBV5-4; D: -; CDR3: CASSFSREQFF
J: TRBJ1-3; V: TRBV7-2; D: -; CDR3: CASSRGGRVSGNTIYF
J: TRBJ2-7; V: TRBV5-4; D: TRBD2; CDR3: CASRVAGGRLDEQYF
J: TRBJ1-5; V: TRBV5-1; D: -; CDR3: CASSLVGSPNQPQHF